Sequencing of this TCR beta chain was carried out in a study of shared T cell receptors in the human thymus. V gave up 6 bases and J gave up 4 bases, with 6 bases separating them. This CDR3 has 11 amino acids. Germline-derived CDR1 and CDR2 are SGHRS and YFSETQ. Data came from immunoSEQ multiplex PCR; TCRdb stores just in-frame clones and leaves some out. This table holds over 450,000 clones, around 82% found once. Another study also made use of these data, one on human thymus T cells.

Sequenced: thymocytes. This receptor was obtained from a boy under two years old with a congenital heart defect. V and J are TRBV5-1 and TRBJ2-3; D remains ambiguous. CDR3 DNA: TGCGCCAGCAATTTCTCAGATACGCAGTATTTT. Its translation is CASNFSDTQYF.